This T cell receptor beta chain appears in the sequencing data of a study of early T cells in non-severe SARS-CoV-2 infection (dated by TCRdb to the early 2020s). Regarding the study in general: TCR sequencing used bulk RNA from unsorted whole blood, so alpha and beta chains could not be paired.

The library was obtained by 5' RACE. Sequenced on a NextSeq 500. In the TCR library protocol, unique molecular identifiers were attached to individual cDNA molecules to correct for PCR bias and sequencing error. TCR alpha and beta chains were both sequenced, and the abundances of alpha and beta sequences in each sample were closely correlated with each other. Turning to the authors' computational methods: Decombinator V4 was used to annotate the V gene, J gene and CDR3 of the TCR sequences. Expanded TCRs were defined as changing significantly between any two time points under a Poisson model with p below 0.0001. TCR abundances were normalised to the total number of TCRs sequenced per sample and expressed as counts per million. TRAV1-2 paired with TRAJ12, TRAJ20 or TRAJ33 defined MAIT TCRs, while TRAV10 paired with TRAJ18 defined iNKT TCRs. A search of VDJdb, accessed on 1 November 2021, was run for TCRs annotated to CMV, EBV and SARS-CoV-2, with TCRs annotated for multiple antigens excluded. TCRdb took the public reads, trimmed them with fastp at Q25, ran MiXCR for clone calling and kept in-frame beta chains. Rows are unified per CDR3 protein, each entry keeping the most common DNA and genes. These V and J calls derive from TCRdb rather than the authors' analysis. This sample lists about 18,000 distinct CDR3 sequences; 5.9% were detected once. The ten largest clones represent 6.3% of the sample.

Trimming takes 4 bases off V and 6 bases off J; junction bases not matched to a gene: 9. CDR1 SGHAT and CDR2 FQNNGV were looked up in the germline V gene. The CDR3 goes from the cysteine to the phenylalanine over 17 residues. Only CDR3 DNA is held: 51 bases, read in frame from base 1. This clonotype was counted many times. The target of this receptor is not known. Base qualities are not at hand, and no much larger clone is one base apart. What the research found in general, with its limitations: VDJdb matching was skewed toward anti-spike CD8 responses and likely underestimated virus-specific expansions, missing private and CD4 specificities.

The study was a case-control design nested within a healthcare worker cohort in London, UK, with weekly nasopharyngeal swab PCR tests and blood sampling. Healthcare workers were recruited during the week of the UK lockdown, between 23 and 31 March 2020, and followed weekly for up to roughly 15 weeks. The receptor's source is an adult who was a healthcare worker with PCR-confirmed SARS-CoV-2 infection or an uninfected control (not recorded which). Sequences were obtained from whole blood. The rearrangement joined TRBV11-2 to TRBJ2-1; 13 bases in between match TRBD2. In nucleotide form, the sequence is TGTGCCAGCAGCTCCCCGCCGGGACTAGCGGGACTCAATGAGCAGTTCTTC. Its translation is CASSSPPGLAGLNEQFF.